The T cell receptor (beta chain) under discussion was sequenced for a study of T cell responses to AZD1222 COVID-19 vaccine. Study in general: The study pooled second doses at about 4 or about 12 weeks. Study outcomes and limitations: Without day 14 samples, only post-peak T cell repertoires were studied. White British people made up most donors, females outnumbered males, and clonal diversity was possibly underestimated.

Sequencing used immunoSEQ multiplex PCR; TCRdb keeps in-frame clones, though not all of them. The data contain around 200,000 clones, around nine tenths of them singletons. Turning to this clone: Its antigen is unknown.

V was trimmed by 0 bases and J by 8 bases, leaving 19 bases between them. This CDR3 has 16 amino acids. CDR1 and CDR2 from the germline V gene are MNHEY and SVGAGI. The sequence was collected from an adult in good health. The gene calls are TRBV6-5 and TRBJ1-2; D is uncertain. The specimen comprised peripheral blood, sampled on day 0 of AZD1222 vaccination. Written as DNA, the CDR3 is TGTGCCAGCAGTTACTCTTTTATGTATACCAGAGGAGGCTACACCTTC. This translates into CASSYSFMYTRGGYTF.